This T cell receptor beta chain was recorded in a study of blood T cells in healthy people across ages. Regarding the study as a whole: Diversity of TCR beta per million T cells declined in a roughly linear way with age.

A remark on this clonotype: Antigen specificity is unknown.

About 9.9 milliliters of peripheral blood were drawn from each donor. Sample-barcoded 5' priming and a J-beta primer mix drove a second PCR of roughly 6 to 12 cycles. Each cDNA molecule received a tag from a template-switch adaptor that had 12 random nucleotides. TCRdb used MiXCR to reprocess the 5' RACE reads, holding one entry per CDR3 protein. This sample yields 730,000 or so distinct CDR3 sequences, of which around 41% are seen a single time; about 30% belongs to the top ten. The CDR3 loop spans 19 amino acids. In germline, CDR1 is MNHEY, CDR2 SVGAGI. Trimming at V came to 0 bases and at J to 4 bases, leaving 8 bases not matched to a gene.

The TCR was taken from a man of 80 years or more in good health. Material: blood. This chain joins TRBV6-5 and TRBJ2-3; TRBD2 matches 15 bases. CDR3 sequence reads: CASSYSMGLAGGRADTQYF. The CDR3 DNA follows: TGTGCCAGCAGTTACTCGATGGGACTAGCGGGGGGTAGGGCAGATACGCAGTATTTT.